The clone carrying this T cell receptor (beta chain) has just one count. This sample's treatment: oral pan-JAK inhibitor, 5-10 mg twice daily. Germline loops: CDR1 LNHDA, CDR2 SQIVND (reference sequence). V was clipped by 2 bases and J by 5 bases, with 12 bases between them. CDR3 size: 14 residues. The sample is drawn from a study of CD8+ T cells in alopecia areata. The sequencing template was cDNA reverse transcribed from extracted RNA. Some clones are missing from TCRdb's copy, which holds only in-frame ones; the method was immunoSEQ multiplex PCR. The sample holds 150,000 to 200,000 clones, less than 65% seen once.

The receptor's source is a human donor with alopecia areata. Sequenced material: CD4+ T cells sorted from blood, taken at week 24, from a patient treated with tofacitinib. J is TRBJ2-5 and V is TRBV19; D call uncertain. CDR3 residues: CASSISMSSETQYF. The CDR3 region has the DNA TGTGCCAGTAGTATATCGATGTCCTCGGAGACCCAGTACTTC.